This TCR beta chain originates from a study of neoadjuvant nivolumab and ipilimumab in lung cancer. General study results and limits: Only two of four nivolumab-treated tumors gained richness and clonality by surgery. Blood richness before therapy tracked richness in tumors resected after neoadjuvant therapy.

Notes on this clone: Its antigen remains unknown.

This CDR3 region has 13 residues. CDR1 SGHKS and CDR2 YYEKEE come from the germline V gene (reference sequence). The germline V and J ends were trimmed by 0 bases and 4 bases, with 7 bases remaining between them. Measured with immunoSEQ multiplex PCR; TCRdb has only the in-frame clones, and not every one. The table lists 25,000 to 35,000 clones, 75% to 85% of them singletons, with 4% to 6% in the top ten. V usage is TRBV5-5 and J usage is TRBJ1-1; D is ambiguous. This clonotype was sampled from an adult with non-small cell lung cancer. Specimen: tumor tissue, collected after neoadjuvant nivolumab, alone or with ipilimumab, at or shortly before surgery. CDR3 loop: CASSLVLGTEAFF. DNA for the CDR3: TGTGCCAGCAGCTTGGTATTGGGCACTGAAGCTTTCTTT.